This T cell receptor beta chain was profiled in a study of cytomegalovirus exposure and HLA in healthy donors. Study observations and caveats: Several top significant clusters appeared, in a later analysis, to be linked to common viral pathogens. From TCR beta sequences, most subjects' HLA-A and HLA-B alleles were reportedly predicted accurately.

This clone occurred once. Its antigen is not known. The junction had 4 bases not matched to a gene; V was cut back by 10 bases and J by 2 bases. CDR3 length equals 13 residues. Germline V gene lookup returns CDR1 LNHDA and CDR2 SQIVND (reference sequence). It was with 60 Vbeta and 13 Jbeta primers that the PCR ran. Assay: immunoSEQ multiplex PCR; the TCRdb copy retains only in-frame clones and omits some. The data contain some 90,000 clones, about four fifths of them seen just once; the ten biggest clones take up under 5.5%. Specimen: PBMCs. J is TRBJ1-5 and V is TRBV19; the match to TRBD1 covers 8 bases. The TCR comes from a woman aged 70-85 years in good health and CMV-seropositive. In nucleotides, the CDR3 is TGTGCCATCCAGGGGGCACGCAATCAGCCCCAGCATTTT. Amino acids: CAIQGARNQPQHF.